The 19 T cell receptor beta chains below all came from one sample that was sequenced in a study of early T cells in non-severe SARS-CoV-2 infection. TCRdb called the 5' RACE reads again in MiXCR, with one record for every CDR3 protein. The sample shows 50,000 to 70,000 distinct CDR3 sequences, under 15% of them seen only once. Sample: whole blood, taken at baseline. The receptors were sampled from an adult who was a healthcare worker with PCR-confirmed SARS-CoV-2 infection or an uninfected control (not recorded which).

The chain couples TRBV12-3 or TRBV12-4 to TRBJ1-5; D is perhaps TRBD1 (6 bases). This CDR3 is 14 amino acids long. V dropped 5 bases and J dropped 3 bases, with 11 bases sitting between them. CDR3 protein: CASSPNRDNQPQHF. As DNA, the CDR3 is TGTGCCAGCAGTCCTAACAGGGACAATCAGCCCCAGCATTTT.

Many counts were recorded for this clonotype. The chain uses TRBV29-1 and TRBJ2-7, with 9 positions matching TRBD1. This CDR3 is built from 14 residues. Germline CDR1 reads SQVTM; CDR2 reads ANQGSEA. Trimming cost V 4 bases and J 6 bases; bases outside gene matches: 10. The CDR3 sequence is CSVARATGGGEQYF. CDR3 DNA: TGCAGCGTTGCCCGGGCGACAGGGGGAGGCGAGCAGTACTTC.

This clonotype was seen a handful of times. CDR3: CASSRGQGPHEQYF. Written as DNA, the CDR3 is TGTGCCAGCAGCCGTGGACAGGGGCCCCACGAGCAGTACTTC. V is TRBV3-1 and J is TRBJ2-7; TRBD1 agrees at 9 bases. This CDR3 has 14 residues. After removal of 4 bases from V and 5 bases from J, the junction contained 6 bases not matched to a gene. Germline CDR1 LGHDT, CDR2 YNNKEL (reference sequence).

This clonotype was seen a handful of times. The chain joins TRBV7-9 to TRBJ1-1; D perhaps matches TRBD1 (5 bases). Germline CDR1 is SEHNR and CDR2 is FQNEAQ (reference sequence). The V end lost 4 bases, the J end lost 3 bases, and 15 bases lay between the germline ends. This CDR3 comprises 15 residues. In DNA form, the CDR3 reads TGTGCCAGCAGCTCCCAGGGAGGAGGGGACACTGAAGCTTTCTTT. This sequence encodes CASSSQGGGDTEAFF.

CDR3 nucleotide sequence: TGTGCCAGCAGCCAAAACACGGGGGCTAGCACAGATACGCAGTATTTT. This translates into CASSQNTGASTDTQYF. The chain is built from TRBV4-2 and TRBJ2-3, with D perhaps matching TRBD1 or TRBD2 (6 bases each). The V and J ends lost 2 bases and 0 bases respectively, with 12 bases between them. Germline V gene sequence: CDR1 LGHNA, CDR2 YNFKEQ. The CDR3 length is 16 residues.

The chain has TRBV3-1 and TRBJ2-7, with D possibly TRBD2 on 6 matching bases. Germline V lookup: CDR1 LGHDT, CDR2 YNNKEL (reference sequence). V was pared by 10 bases and J by 5 bases, with 21 bases between. The CDR3 totals 14 residues. This chain's CDR3 is CATSNVRRANEQYF. As DNA, the CDR3 is TGTGCCACCAGTAATGTCAGGAGGGCGAACGAGCAGTACTTC.

The CDR3 DNA reads as TGCAGTGCTAGAGGCGGGCTAACAACTAATGAAAAACTGTTTTTT. It yields the protein CSARGGLTTNEKLFF. This sequence joins TRBV20-1 and TRBJ1-4; the D is unclear. The CDR3 runs to 15 residues. Germline-derived CDR1 and CDR2 are DFQATT and SNEGSKA (reference sequence). V gave up 1 base and J gave up 0 bases, with 9 bases separating them.

The chain uses TRBV27 and TRBJ2-5; D might be TRBD1 (6 bases). Trimming took 2 bases from V and 2 from J, leaving 9 bases between them. The CDR3 has 14 residues. Per the germline V gene, CDR1 is MNHEY and CDR2 is SMNVEV (reference sequence). CDR3: CASSLQGRQETQYF. CDR3 coding DNA: TGTGCCAGCAGTTTACAGGGGCGGCAAGAGACCCAGTACTTC.

The chain links TRBV10-1 to TRBJ2-1; 8 nucleotides match TRBD2. With 4 bases clipped from V and 3 bases from J, the junction kept 5 bases outside the gene matches. The CDR3 totals 15 residues. Germline assignment: CDR1 WNHNN and CDR2 SYGVQD (reference sequence). The CDR3 reads CASSGSTSGYNEQFF. CDR3 nucleotides: TGCGCCAGCAGTGGCAGCACTAGCGGCTACAATGAGCAGTTCTTC.

J is TRBJ1-5 and V is TRBV6-2 or TRBV6-3; a weak D match, TRBD1 (6 bases). From germline, CDR1 is MNHEY and CDR2 SVGEGT. Trimming pared 7 bases from V and 6 bases from J, leaving 13 bases between. The length of the CDR3 is 13 residues. As DNA, the CDR3 is TGTGCCAGCATGCGCCGGGGGCGTCAGCCCCAGCATTTT. Protein product: CASMRRGRQPQHF.

This clonotype has just a few counts. The rearrangement joins TRBV19 to TRBJ2-6, with D hard to call. The CDR3 consists of 13 residues. Trimming cost V 5 bases and J 6 bases, with 8 bases left between them. CDR1 is LNHDA and CDR2 is SQIVND in the germline V gene (reference sequence). In nucleotides, the CDR3 is TGTGCCAGTAGTTCCGTGGAGGCCAACGTCCTGACTTTC. Translation: CASSSVEANVLTF.

V gene TRBV30 combines with J gene TRBJ2-1, with TRBD2 matching over 14 bases. This CDR3 spans 18 amino acids. The V and J ends lost 8 bases and 3 bases, in that order; junction bases with no gene match: 15. Germline CDR1 is GTSNPN and CDR2 is SVGIG (reference sequence). The CDR3 region is CALTRRGLAGGVYNEQFF. The DNA of the CDR3 is TGTGCCCTCACTCGTCGAGGACTAGCGGGAGGTGTCTACAATGAGCAGTTCTTC.

This chain links TRBV5-1 with TRBJ1-6; 8 positions agree with TRBD1. Germline V gives CDR1 SGHRS, CDR2 YFSETQ. The CDR3 is 14 residues long. The ends lost 4 bases at V and 9 bases at J; junction bases unmatched: 6. The CDR3 DNA reads TGCGCCAGCAGCACAGACAGGGGAGTTTCACCCCTCCACTTT. Translating it yields CASSTDRGVSPLHF.

There are many counts of this clonotype. The chain uses TRBV5-5 and TRBJ2-2; no clear D gene. The germline CDR1 and CDR2 sequences are SGHKS and YYEKEE (reference sequence). V was trimmed by 3 bases and J by 5 bases, leaving 20 bases between them. The CDR3 has 17 amino acids. CDR3 sequence reads: CASSSTMSATQTGELFF. The CDR3 nucleotides are TGTGCCAGCAGCTCCACCATGTCGGCCACGCAAACCGGGGAGCTGTTTTTT.

This clonotype was observed at least ten times. The chain joins TRBV7-9 to TRBJ2-1, with 9 bases identical to TRBD1. Germline V gene data show CDR1 as SEHNR and CDR2 as FQNEAQ (reference sequence). This CDR3 spans 12 amino acids. V was clipped by 5 bases and J by 8 bases; unmatched bases: 1. CDR3 region: CASSRTGDEQFF. The DNA for the CDR3 is TGTGCCAGCAGCCGGACAGGGGATGAGCAGTTCTTC.

This clonotype was counted ten times or more. The J gene is TRBJ2-7, the V gene TRBV7-8; D remains unclear. With 5 bases removed from V and 2 bases from J, the gap between germline ends came to 10 bases. This CDR3 has 13 amino acids. Germline CDR1 is SGHVS and CDR2 is FQNEAQ. The chain's CDR3 is CASSPIVTYEQYF. CDR3 in DNA: TGTGCCAGCAGCCCAATCGTAACCTACGAGCAGTACTTC.

The chain has TRBV12-3 or TRBV12-4 and TRBJ2-5; D gene unclear. The ends were cut back, 3 bases at V and 0 bases at J, with 8 bases in the middle. The CDR3 has 14 amino acids. The CDR3, as DNA: TGTGCCAGCAGTTTGGTTCAGTACCAAGAGACCCAGTACTTC. Translated, it gives CASSLVQYQETQYF.

This clonotype was observed at least ten times. The chain combines TRBV2 with TRBJ2-2, with 15 bases lining up with TRBD2. V shed 6 bases, J shed 4 bases, and the junction held 3 bases outside the gene matches. CDR1 and CDR2 from the germline V gene are SNHLY and FYNNEI. This CDR3 is 16 amino acids long. The CDR3 nucleotides read TGTGCCAGCAGGGGGACTAGCGGGAGGACCACCGGGGAGCTGTTTTTT. It yields the protein CASRGTSGRTTGELFF.

The V call is TRBV15, the J call TRBJ1-1; 11 bases fit TRBD1. V lost 3 bases and J lost 5; bases outside the gene matches: 5. The germline V gene has CDR1 LNHNV and CDR2 YYDKDF (reference sequence). The CDR3 has 15 residues. The CDR3 DNA sequence: TGTGCCACCAGCAGCGGGACAGGGGGAATTACTGAAGCTTTCTTT. Translated, it gives CATSSGTGGITEAFF.